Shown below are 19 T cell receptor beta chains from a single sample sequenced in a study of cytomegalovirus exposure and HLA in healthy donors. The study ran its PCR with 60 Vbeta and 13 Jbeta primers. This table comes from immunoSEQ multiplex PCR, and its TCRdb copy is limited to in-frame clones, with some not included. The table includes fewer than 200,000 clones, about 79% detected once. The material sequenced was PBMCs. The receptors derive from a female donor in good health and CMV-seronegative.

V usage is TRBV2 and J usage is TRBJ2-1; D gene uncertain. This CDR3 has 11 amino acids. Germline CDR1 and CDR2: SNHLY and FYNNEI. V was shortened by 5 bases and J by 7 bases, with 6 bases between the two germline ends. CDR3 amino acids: CASSTFNEQFF. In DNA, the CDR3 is TGTGCCAGCAGTACTTTTAATGAGCAGTTCTTC.

CDR3 loop: CASSIDGRPGGYQETQYF. The CDR3 coding sequence is TGTGCCAGTAGTATCGATGGGCGGCCAGGGGGGTACCAAGAGACCCAGTACTTC. This rearrangement joins TRBV19 to TRBJ2-5; weak D call: TRBD1 (7 bases). Per the germline V gene, CDR1 is LNHDA and CDR2 is SQIVND (reference sequence). This CDR3 spans 18 amino acids. The V gene lost 3 bases and the J gene lost 0 bases, with 20 bases spanning the gap. Drawing the rest from reference TRBV19 and TRBJ2-5, the complete variable domain is DGGITQSPKYLFRKEGQNVTLSCEQNLNHDAMYWYRQDPGQGLRLIYYSQIVNDFQKGDIAEGYSVSREKKESFPLTVTSAQKNPTAFYLCASSIDGRPGGYQETQYFGPGTRLLVL.

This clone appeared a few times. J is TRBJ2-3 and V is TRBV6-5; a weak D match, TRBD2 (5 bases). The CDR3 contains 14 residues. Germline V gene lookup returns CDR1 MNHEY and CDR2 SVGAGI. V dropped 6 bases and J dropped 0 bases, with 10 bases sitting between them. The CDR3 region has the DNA TGTGCCAGCAGGAGGGCAGTAAGCACAGATACGCAGTATTTT. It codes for CASRRAVSTDTQYF.

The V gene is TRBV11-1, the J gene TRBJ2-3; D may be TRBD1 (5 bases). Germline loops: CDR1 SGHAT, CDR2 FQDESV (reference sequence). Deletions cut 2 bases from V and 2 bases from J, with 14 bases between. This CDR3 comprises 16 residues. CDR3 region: CASSLFQGSSTDTQYF. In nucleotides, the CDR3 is TGTGCCAGCAGCTTATTCCAGGGATCGTCCACAGATACGCAGTATTTT.

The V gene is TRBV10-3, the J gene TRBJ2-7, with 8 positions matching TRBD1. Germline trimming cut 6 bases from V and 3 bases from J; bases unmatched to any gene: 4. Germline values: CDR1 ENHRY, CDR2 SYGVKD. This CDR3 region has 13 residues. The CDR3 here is CAIRRGQDYEQYF. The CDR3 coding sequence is TGTGCCATCAGGAGGGGACAGGACTACGAGCAGTACTTC.

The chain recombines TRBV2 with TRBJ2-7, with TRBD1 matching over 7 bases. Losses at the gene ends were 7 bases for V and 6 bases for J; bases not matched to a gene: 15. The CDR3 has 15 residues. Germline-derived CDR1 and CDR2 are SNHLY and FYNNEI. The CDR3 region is CASTLQQGVGSEQYF. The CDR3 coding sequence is TGTGCCAGCACCCTCCAGCAGGGGGTGGGGTCCGAGCAGTACTTC. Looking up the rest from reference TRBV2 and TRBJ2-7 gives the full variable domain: EPEVTQTPSHQVTQMGQEVILRCVPISNHLYFYWYRQILGQKVEFLVSFYNNEISEKSEIFDDQFSVERPDGSNFTLKIRSTKLEDSAMYFCASTLQQGVGSEQYFGPGTRLTVT.

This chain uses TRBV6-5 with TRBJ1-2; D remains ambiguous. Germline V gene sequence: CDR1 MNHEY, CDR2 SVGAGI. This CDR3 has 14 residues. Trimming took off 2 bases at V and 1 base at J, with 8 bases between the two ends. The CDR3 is CASSYRAGNYGYTF. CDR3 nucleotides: TGTGCCAGCAGTTACCGAGCAGGTAACTATGGCTACACCTTC.

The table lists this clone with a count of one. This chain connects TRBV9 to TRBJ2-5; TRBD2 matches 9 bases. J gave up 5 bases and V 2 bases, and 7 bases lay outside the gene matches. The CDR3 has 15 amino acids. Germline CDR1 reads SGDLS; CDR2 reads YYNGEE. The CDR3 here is CASSVSGGSRETQYF. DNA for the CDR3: TGTGCCAGCAGCGTTAGCGGGGGTTCGAGGGAGACCCAGTACTTC. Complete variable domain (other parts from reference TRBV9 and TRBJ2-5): DSGVTQTPKHLITATGQRVTLRCSPRSGDLSVYWYQQSLDQGLQFLIQYYNGEERAKGNILERFSAQQFPDLHSELNLSSLELGDSALYFCASSVSGGSRETQYFGPGTRLLVL.

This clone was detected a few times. DNA for the CDR3: TGCGCCAGCAGCCAAGTTGGGACAGGCGAGGGCTACACCTTC. Protein sequence: CASSQVGTGEGYTF. The chain has TRBV4-1 and TRBJ1-2; TRBD1 aligns across 8 bases. The CDR3 extends over 14 amino acids. V shed 1 base, J shed 8 bases, and the junction held 6 bases outside the gene matches. Germline loops: CDR1 MGHRA, CDR2 YSYEKL.

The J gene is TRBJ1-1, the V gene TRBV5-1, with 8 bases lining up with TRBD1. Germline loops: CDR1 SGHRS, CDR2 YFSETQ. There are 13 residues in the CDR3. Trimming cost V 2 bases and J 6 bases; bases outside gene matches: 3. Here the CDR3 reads CASSLLQGAEAFF. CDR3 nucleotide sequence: TGCGCCAGCAGCTTACTACAGGGGGCTGAAGCTTTCTTT.

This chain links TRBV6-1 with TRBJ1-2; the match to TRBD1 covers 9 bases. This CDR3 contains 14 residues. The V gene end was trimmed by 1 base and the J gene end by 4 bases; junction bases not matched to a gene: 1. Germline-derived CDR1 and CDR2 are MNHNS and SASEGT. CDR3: CASSEGQGGYGYTF. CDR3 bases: TGTGCCAGCAGTGAAGGACAGGGGGGCTATGGCTACACCTTC.

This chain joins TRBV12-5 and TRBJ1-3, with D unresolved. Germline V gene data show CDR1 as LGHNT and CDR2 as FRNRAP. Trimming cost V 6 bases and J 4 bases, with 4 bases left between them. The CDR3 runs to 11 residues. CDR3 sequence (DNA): TGTGCTAGTGGAGCAGGAAACACCATATATTTT. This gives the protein CASGAGNTIYF.

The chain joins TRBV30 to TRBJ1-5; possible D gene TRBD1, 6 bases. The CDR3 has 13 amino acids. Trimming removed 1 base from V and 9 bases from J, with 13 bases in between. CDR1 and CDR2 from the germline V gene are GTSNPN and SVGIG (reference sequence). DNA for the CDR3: TGTGCCTGGAGTGGACAGGAATCAGGGCCCCAGCATTTT. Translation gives CAWSGQESGPQHF.

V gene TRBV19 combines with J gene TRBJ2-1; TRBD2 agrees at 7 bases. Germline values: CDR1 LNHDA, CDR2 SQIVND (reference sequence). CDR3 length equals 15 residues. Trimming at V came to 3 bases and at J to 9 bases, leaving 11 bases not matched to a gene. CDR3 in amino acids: CASSIVGQGGREQFF. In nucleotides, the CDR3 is TGTGCCAGTAGTATTGTCGGCCAGGGAGGGCGTGAGCAGTTCTTC.

The CDR3 sequence is CASSPTGTSGIRGANEQFF. For the CDR3, the DNA is TGTGCCAGCAGCCCGACCGGGACTAGCGGGATTAGGGGGGCCAATGAGCAGTTCTTC. The chain carries TRBV7-8 and TRBJ2-1, with TRBD2 matching over 13 bases. Germline loops: CDR1 SGHVS, CDR2 FQNEAQ. CDR3 length equals 19 residues. With 5 bases clipped from V and 6 bases from J, the junction kept 16 bases outside the gene matches.

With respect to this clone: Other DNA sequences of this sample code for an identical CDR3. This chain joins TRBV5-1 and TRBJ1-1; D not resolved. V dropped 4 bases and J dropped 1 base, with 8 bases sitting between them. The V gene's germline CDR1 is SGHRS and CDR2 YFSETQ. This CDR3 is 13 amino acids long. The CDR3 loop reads CASSRTGNTEAFF. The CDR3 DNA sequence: TGCGCCAGCAGCCGAACGGGGAACACTGAAGCTTTCTTT.

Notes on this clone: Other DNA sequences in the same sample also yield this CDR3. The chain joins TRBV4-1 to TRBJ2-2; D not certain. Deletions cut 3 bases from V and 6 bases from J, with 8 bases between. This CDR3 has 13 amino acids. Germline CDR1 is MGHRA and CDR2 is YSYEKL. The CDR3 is CASSQEDSGELFF. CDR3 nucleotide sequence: TGCGCCAGCAGCCAGGAAGACTCCGGGGAGCTGTTTTTT.

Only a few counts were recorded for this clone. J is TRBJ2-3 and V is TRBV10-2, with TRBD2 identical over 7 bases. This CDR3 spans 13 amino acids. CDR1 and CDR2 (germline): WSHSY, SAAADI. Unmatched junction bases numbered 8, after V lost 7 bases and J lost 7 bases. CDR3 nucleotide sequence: TGCGCCAGCAAGAACCCAGCGGGGTATACGCAGTATTTT. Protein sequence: CASKNPAGYTQYF.

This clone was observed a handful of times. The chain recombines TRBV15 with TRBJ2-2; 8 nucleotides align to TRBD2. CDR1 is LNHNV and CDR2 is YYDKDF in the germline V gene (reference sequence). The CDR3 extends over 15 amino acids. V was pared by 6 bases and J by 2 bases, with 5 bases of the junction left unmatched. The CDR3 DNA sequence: TGTGCCACCAGAGGACTAGCAATAAACACCGGGGAGCTGTTTTTT. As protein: CATRGLAINTGELFF.